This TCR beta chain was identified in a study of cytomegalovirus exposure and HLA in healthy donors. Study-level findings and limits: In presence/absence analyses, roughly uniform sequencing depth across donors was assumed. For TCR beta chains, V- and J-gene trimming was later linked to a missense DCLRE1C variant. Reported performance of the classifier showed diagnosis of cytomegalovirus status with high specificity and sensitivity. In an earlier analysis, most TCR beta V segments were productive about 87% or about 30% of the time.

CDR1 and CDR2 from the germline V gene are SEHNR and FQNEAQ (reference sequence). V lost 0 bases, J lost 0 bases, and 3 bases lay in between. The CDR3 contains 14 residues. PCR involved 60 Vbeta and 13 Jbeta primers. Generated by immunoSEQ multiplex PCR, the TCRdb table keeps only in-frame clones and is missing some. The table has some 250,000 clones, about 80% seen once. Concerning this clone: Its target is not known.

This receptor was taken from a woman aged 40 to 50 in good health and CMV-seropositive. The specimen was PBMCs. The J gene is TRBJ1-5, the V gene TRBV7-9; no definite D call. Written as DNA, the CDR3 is TGTGCCAGCAGCTTAGCTTATAGCAATCAGCCCCAGCATTTT. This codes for CASSLAYSNQPQHF. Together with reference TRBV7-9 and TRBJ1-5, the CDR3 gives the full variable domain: DTGVSQNPRHKITKRGQNVTFRCDPISEHNRLYWYRQTLGQGPEFLTYFQNEAQLEKSRLLSDRFSAERPKGSFSTLEIQRTEQGDSAMYLCASSLAYSNQPQHFGDGTRLSIL.